Below, 26 T cell receptor beta chains from the same sample are listed, as sequenced in a study of siplizumab effects on memory and regulatory T cells. Profiling relied on immunoSEQ multiplex PCR, and the TCRdb table lists in-frame clones only, not all of them. The sample records over 100,000 clones, around 90% being singletons. Sequencing was done on a sample of Tregs sorted from blood. These receptors were collected from a human donor in good health.

This rearrangement joins TRBV5-1 to TRBJ2-3, with D possibly being TRBD1 (6 bases). The ends were cut back, 0 bases at V and 5 bases at J, with 13 bases in the middle. The CDR3 extends over 15 amino acids. In germline, CDR1 is SGHRS, CDR2 YFSETQ. The CDR3 protein is CASSLVPGARDTQYF. For the CDR3, the DNA is TGCGCCAGCAGCTTGGTGCCAGGGGCGAGAGATACGCAGTATTTT.

The genes are TRBV6-1 and TRBJ2-7; no firm D call. V dropped 6 bases and J dropped 3 bases, with 6 bases sitting between them. Looked up from germline, CDR1 is MNHNS and CDR2 is SASEGT. CDR3 length equals 11 residues. CDR3 protein: CASRVVYEQYF. CDR3 DNA: TGTGCCAGCAGGGTCGTCTACGAGCAGTACTTC.

The DNA for the CDR3 is TGTGCCATCAGTGAGGGTCGGGGGACGGCTGGTGAAGCTTTCTTT. Protein product: CAISEGRGTAGEAFF. This sequence joins TRBV10-3 and TRBJ1-1; D might be TRBD1 (5 bases). Germline values: CDR1 ENHRY, CDR2 SYGVKD. The V gene lost 2 bases and the J gene lost 7 bases, with 17 bases spanning the gap. CDR3 length: 15 residues.

The rearrangement uses TRBV15 and TRBJ1-2; 9 bases are a match to TRBD1. There are 17 residues in the CDR3. Germline lookup yields CDR1 LNHNV and CDR2 YYDKDF (reference sequence). After removal of 3 bases from V and 2 bases from J, the junction contained 10 bases not matched to a gene. Here the CDR3 DNA reads TGTGCCACCAGCAGTGCCGGGACAGGGCGCTCCAACTATGGCTACACCTTC. Residues: CATSSAGTGRSNYGYTF.

The chain couples TRBV5-4 to TRBJ2-1; D is unclear. Germline CDR1 is SGHNT and CDR2 is YYREEE (reference sequence). V lost 0 bases, J lost 6 bases, and 10 bases lay in between. This CDR3 region has 14 residues. The CDR3 DNA reads TGTGCCAGCAGCTTGGTGGGTGGTGGCAATGAGCAGTTCTTC. Amino acids: CASSLVGGGNEQFF.

V usage is TRBV2 and J usage is TRBJ1-2; D perhaps matches TRBD1 (5 bases). The CDR3 has 12 amino acids. Trimming shortened V by 7 bases and J by 7 bases, and 13 bases separated the two germline ends. The germline CDR1 and CDR2 sequences are SNHLY and FYNNEI. CDR3 bases: TGTGCCAGCACGACCAATAGGGGTGGCTACACCTTC. Protein product: CASTTNRGGYTF.

The rearrangement joins TRBV19 to TRBJ2-4; the D call may be TRBD1 or TRBD2 (5 bases each). This CDR3 is built from 15 residues. V gave up 3 bases and J gave up 0 bases, with 9 bases separating them. Germline V gene lookup returns CDR1 LNHDA and CDR2 SQIVND (reference sequence). The CDR3, as DNA: TGTGCCAGTAGTATGGGGACCCTAGCCAAAAACATTCAGTACTTC. Residues: CASSMGTLAKNIQYF.

This rearrangement joins TRBV7-2 to TRBJ1-2, with TRBD1 identical over 7 bases. J lost 2 bases, V lost 2 bases, and 2 bases had no gene match. CDR1 SGHTA and CDR2 FQGNSA come from the germline V gene. The CDR3 covers 14 residues. The CDR3 sequence is CASSLTGANYGYTF. CDR3 sequence (DNA): TGTGCCAGCAGCTTAACAGGGGCGAACTATGGCTACACCTTC.

J is TRBJ2-4 and V is TRBV25-1; D is possibly TRBD2 (6 bases). V gave up 3 bases and J gave up 9 bases, with 9 bases separating them. There are 12 residues in the CDR3. Germline assignment: CDR1 MGHDK and CDR2 SYGVNS. The CDR3 sequence: CASSEEGVIQYF. The CDR3 region has the DNA TGTGCCAGCAGTGAGGAGGGCGTCATTCAGTACTTC.

The chain employs TRBV5-4 and TRBJ2-5; 9 nucleotides align to TRBD1. V lost 2 bases, J lost 5 bases, and 1 base stayed unmatched. The CDR3 loop spans 13 amino acids. In germline, CDR1 is SGHNT, CDR2 YYREEE (reference sequence). The CDR3 reads CASSFDRGETQYF. As DNA, the CDR3 is TGTGCCAGCAGCTTTGACAGGGGGGAGACCCAGTACTTC. The full variable domain, its missing parts supplied by reference TRBV5-4 and TRBJ2-5, is ETGVTQSPTHLIKTRGQQVTLRCSSQSGHNTVSWYQQALGQGPQFIFQYYREEENGRGNFPPRFSGLQFPNYSSELNVNALELDDSALYLCASSFDRGETQYFGPGTRLLVL.

The chain employs TRBV15 and TRBJ2-7, with 13 bases fitting TRBD2. The V segment lost 0 bases and the J segment 4 bases; nucleotides outside the gene matches: 9. The CDR3 loop spans 18 amino acids. CDR1 and CDR2 (germline): LNHNV, YYDKDF (reference sequence). Here the CDR3 DNA reads TGTGCCACCAGCAGAGATTGGGGGACTAGCGGGAAGGTGTACGAGCAGTACTTC. It is translated as CATSRDWGTSGKVYEQYF.

The chain links TRBV5-1 to TRBJ2-7, with unresolved D. The germline V gene encodes CDR1 SGHRS and CDR2 YFSETQ. The CDR3 runs to 12 residues. V was pared by 4 bases and J by 3 bases, with 8 bases between. CDR3 in amino acids: CASSADLYEQYF. CDR3 sequence (DNA): TGCGCCAGCAGCGCGGACCTCTACGAGCAGTACTTC.

The gene calls are TRBV5-1 and TRBJ2-2; D possibly corresponds to TRBD2 (6 bases). Germline V CDR1 and CDR2: SGHRS, YFSETQ. Trimming stripped 4 bases from V and 6 bases from J, with 22 bases between. This CDR3 comprises 17 residues. The CDR3 nucleotides read TGCGCCAGCAGCCCCTTGAGTTTAGCGGTTGGGGCCGGGGAGCTGTTTTTT. Protein product: CASSPLSLAVGAGELFF. The entire variable domain, with the rest obtained from reference TRBV5-1 and TRBJ2-2, is as follows: KAGVTQTPRYLIKTRGQQVTLSCSPISGHRSVSWYQQTPGQGLQFLFEYFSETQRNKGNFPGRFSGRQFSNSRSEMNVSTLELGDSALYLCASSPLSLAVGAGELFFGEGSRLTVL.

This chain joins TRBV4-1 and TRBJ1-2; D possibly corresponds to TRBD1 (5 bases). In germline, CDR1 is MGHRA, CDR2 YSYEKL. The CDR3 sequence is 15 residues long. V lost 1 base and J 4 bases, leaving 13 bases between the germline ends. The CDR3 DNA follows: TGCGCCAGCAGCCAAGCGGCAGGGTATAGCTATGGCTACACCTTC. It specifies CASSQAAGYSYGYTF.

The chain recombines TRBV5-4 with TRBJ2-1; D unresolved. Trimming left V 6 bases short and J 8 bases short, with 15 bases between. Germline loops: CDR1 SGHNT, CDR2 YYREEE (reference sequence). The CDR3 has 13 amino acids. CDR3 amino acids: CASTTPSRDEQFF. The CDR3 region has the DNA TGTGCCAGCACGACCCCCTCCCGGGATGAGCAGTTCTTC.

The rearrangement joins TRBV28 to TRBJ2-6; D ambiguous. CDR1 is MDHEN and CDR2 is SYDVKM in the germline V gene. This CDR3 spans 13 amino acids. The V gene lost 7 bases and the J gene lost 2 bases, with 6 bases spanning the gap. Here the CDR3 reads CASIAAGANVLTF. The CDR3 nucleotides are TGTGCCAGCATAGCAGCTGGGGCCAACGTCCTGACTTTC.

In its sample, this clone was seen once. This chain connects TRBV10-3 to TRBJ2-7, with D hard to call. Germline lookup yields CDR1 ENHRY and CDR2 SYGVKD. This CDR3 has 12 residues. Trimming removed 3 bases from V and 1 base from J, with 4 bases in between. The CDR3 coding sequence is TGTGCCATCAGTGACAGTTCCTACGAGCAGTACTTC. Protein sequence: CAISDSSYEQYF.

This sequence joins TRBV5-4 and TRBJ2-5; TRBD1 might be the D (5 bases). The CDR3 loop spans 15 amino acids. Germline V lookup: CDR1 SGHNT, CDR2 YYREEE (reference sequence). The ends were cut back, 0 bases at V and 2 bases at J, with 11 bases in the middle. For the CDR3, the DNA is TGTGCCAGCAGCTTGGCTTCCAGGGCTCAAGAGACCCAGTACTTC. Protein sequence: CASSLASRAQETQYF.

V gene TRBV5-1 combines with J gene TRBJ2-1; possible D gene TRBD2, 6 bases. The germline CDR1 and CDR2 sequences are SGHRS and YFSETQ. The V end was cut by 1 base, the J end by 0 bases, with 23 bases between. The CDR3 spans 20 residues. In DNA form, the CDR3 reads TGCGCCAGCAGCTTGTTGGGCCTTGGGAGGACATTCAGCTCCTACAATGAGCAGTTCTTC. Protein: CASSLLGLGRTFSSYNEQFF. Full variable domain (remainder filled in from reference TRBV5-1 and TRBJ2-1): KAGVTQTPRYLIKTRGQQVTLSCSPISGHRSVSWYQQTPGQGLQFLFEYFSETQRNKGNFPGRFSGRQFSNSRSEMNVSTLELGDSALYLCASSLLGLGRTFSSYNEQFFGPGTRLTVL.

V usage is TRBV5-1 and J usage is TRBJ2-1; 7 bases line up with TRBD2. This CDR3 is built from 15 residues. Germline-derived CDR1 and CDR2 are SGHRS and YFSETQ. The ends lost 4 bases at V and 0 bases at J; junction bases unmatched: 4. The CDR3 nucleotides are TGCGCCAGCAGCCTACGGGAGGTCTCCTACAATGAGCAGTTCTTC. This sequence encodes CASSLREVSYNEQFF.

This clone was counted a single time. The V and J genes are TRBV25-1 and TRBJ2-5; D unclear. The V end was cut by 1 base, the J end by 5 bases, with 5 bases between. CDR1 is MGHDK and CDR2 is SYGVNS in the germline V gene. The CDR3 runs 12 residues. As DNA, the CDR3 is TGTGCCAGCAGTGAATCATTGGAGACCCAGTACTTC. It specifies CASSESLETQYF. The variable domain in full, completed from reference TRBV25-1 and TRBJ2-5, reads EADIYQTPRYLVIGTGKKITLECSQTMGHDKMYWYQQDPGMELHLIHYSYGVNSTEKGDLSSESTVSRIRTEHFPLTLESARPSHTSQYLCASSESLETQYFGPGTRLLVL.

This clone showed up just once. CDR3 DNA: TGTGCCAGCAGTGAAGCGATCAGGGTAGTACAGCCCCAGCATTTT. Amino acid sequence: CASSEAIRVVQPQHF. The chain carries TRBV6-1 and TRBJ1-5, with D perhaps TRBD1 (5 bases). Trimming took off 0 bases at V and 7 bases at J, with 13 bases between the two ends. This CDR3 has 15 amino acids. Germline assignment: CDR1 MNHNS and CDR2 SASEGT.

The CDR3 protein is CAISEWQGDYGYTF. CDR3 DNA sequence: TGTGCCATCAGTGAGTGGCAGGGGGACTATGGCTACACCTTC. The V and J genes are TRBV10-3 and TRBJ1-2; TRBD1 agrees at 7 bases. Germline assignment: CDR1 ENHRY and CDR2 SYGVKD. V dropped 1 base and J dropped 3; count of bases not matched to a gene: 2. The CDR3 has 14 amino acids.

This chain uses TRBV6-5 with TRBJ2-2; D uncertain. Germline V gives CDR1 MNHEY, CDR2 SVGAGI. Trimming pared 2 bases from V and 7 bases from J, leaving 14 bases between. The CDR3 spans 15 residues. The chain's CDR3 is CASSYPPPQIGELFF. As DNA, the CDR3 is TGTGCCAGCAGTTACCCCCCACCTCAGATCGGGGAGCTGTTTTTT.

The chain is built from TRBV6-6 and TRBJ2-7, with TRBD1 matching over 9 bases. The ends lost 11 bases at V and 5 bases at J; junction bases unmatched: 10. The length of the CDR3 is 13 residues. Germline V CDR1 and CDR2: MNHNY, SVGAGI (reference sequence). In DNA, the CDR3 is TGTGCCTCTCATTCGGGACAGGGTGACGAGCAGTACTTC. Protein: CASHSGQGDEQYF.

The chain joins TRBV7-6 to TRBJ2-3, with 7 bases fitting TRBD2. The J segment lost 4 bases and the V segment lost 1 base, leaving 2 bases of the junction unmatched. CDR1 and CDR2 from the germline V gene are SGHVS and FNYEAQ. The CDR3 runs 14 residues. Here the CDR3 reads CASSLVAGADTQYF. DNA of the CDR3: TGTGCCAGCAGCTTAGTTGCGGGGGCAGATACGCAGTATTTT.